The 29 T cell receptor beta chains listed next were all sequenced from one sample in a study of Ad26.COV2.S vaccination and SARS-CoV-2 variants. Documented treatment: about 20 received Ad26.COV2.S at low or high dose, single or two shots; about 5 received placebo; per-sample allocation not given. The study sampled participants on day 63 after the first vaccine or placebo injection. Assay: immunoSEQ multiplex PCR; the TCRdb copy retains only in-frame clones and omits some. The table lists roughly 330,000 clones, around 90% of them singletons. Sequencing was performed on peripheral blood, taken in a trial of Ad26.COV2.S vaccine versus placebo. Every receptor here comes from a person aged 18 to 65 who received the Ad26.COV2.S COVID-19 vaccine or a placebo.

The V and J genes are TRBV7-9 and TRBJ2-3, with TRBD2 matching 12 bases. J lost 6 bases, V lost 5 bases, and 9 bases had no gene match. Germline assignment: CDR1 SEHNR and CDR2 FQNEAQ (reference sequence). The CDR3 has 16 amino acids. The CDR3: CASSRLLAGGTDTQYF. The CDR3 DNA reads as TGTGCCAGCAGCCGGCTACTAGCGGGGGGAACGGATACGCAGTATTTT.

CDR3 bases: TGTGCCTGGAGAATCGGGACATTGAACACTGAAGCTTTCTTT. Translation: CAWRIGTLNTEAFF. The chain is built from TRBV30 and TRBJ1-1, with a possible D match to TRBD1 (6 bases). Germline-derived CDR1 and CDR2 are GTSNPN and SVGIG (reference sequence). The ends were cut back, 3 bases at V and 0 bases at J, with 11 bases in the middle. The CDR3 totals 14 residues.

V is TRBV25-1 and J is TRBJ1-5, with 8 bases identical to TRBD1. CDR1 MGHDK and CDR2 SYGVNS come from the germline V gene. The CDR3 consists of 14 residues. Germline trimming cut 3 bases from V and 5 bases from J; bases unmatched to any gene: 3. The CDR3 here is CASSDRGQDQPQHF. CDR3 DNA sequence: TGTGCCAGCAGTGACAGGGGGCAGGATCAGCCCCAGCATTTT.

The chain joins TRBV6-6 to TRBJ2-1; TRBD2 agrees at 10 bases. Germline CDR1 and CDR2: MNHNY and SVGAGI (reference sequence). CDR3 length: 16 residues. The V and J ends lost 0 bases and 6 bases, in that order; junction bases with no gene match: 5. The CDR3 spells CASSYSLAGGSNEQFF. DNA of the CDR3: TGTGCCAGCAGTTACTCGTTAGCGGGAGGTAGCAATGAGCAGTTCTTC.

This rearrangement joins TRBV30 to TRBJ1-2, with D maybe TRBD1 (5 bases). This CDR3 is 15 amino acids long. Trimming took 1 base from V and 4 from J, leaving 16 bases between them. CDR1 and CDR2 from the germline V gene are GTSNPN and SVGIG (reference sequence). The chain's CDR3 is CAWSGQGPDVYGYTF. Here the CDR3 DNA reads TGTGCCTGGAGTGGGCAGGGCCCAGACGTCTATGGCTACACCTTC.

In DNA form, the CDR3 reads TGTGCCAGCAGTTTAGCCATTGAGGACATTCAGTACTTC. It specifies CASSLAIEDIQYF. The J gene is TRBJ2-4, the V gene TRBV28; D not resolved. V was pared by 2 bases and J by 8 bases, with 10 bases between. CDR3 length: 13 residues. CDR1 MDHEN and CDR2 SYDVKM come from the germline V gene.

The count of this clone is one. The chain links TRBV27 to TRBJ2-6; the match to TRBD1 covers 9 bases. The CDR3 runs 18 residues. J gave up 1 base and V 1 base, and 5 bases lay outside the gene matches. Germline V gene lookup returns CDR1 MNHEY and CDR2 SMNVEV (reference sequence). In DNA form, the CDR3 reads TGTGCCAGCAGTTTATACAGGGGGCTCAGGTCTGGGGCCAACGTCCTGACTTTC. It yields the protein CASSLYRGLRSGANVLTF.

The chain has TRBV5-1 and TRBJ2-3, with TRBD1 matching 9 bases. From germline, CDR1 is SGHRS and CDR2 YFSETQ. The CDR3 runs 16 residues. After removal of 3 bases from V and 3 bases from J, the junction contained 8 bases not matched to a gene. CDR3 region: CASSSTRDRVTDTQYF. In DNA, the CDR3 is TGCGCCAGCAGCTCCACTCGGGACAGGGTGACAGATACGCAGTATTTT. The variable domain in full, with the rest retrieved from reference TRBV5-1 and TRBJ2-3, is KAGVTQTPRYLIKTRGQQVTLSCSPISGHRSVSWYQQTPGQGLQFLFEYFSETQRNKGNFPGRFSGRQFSNSRSEMNVSTLELGDSALYLCASSSTRDRVTDTQYFGPGTRLTVL.

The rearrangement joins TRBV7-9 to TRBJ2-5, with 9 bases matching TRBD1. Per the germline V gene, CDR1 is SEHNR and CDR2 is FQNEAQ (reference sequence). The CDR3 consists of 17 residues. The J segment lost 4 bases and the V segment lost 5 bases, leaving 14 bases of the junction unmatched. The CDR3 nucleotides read TGTGCCAGCAGCCGCCTCCGACAGGGGGTTGGCTTAGAGACCCAGTACTTC. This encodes CASSRLRQGVGLETQYF.

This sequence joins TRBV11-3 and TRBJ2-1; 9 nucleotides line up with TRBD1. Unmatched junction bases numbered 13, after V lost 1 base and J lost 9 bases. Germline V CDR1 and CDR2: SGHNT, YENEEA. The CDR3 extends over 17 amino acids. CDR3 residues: CASSLGDRVLGRPEQFF. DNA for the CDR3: TGTGCCAGCAGCTTAGGGGACAGGGTGCTTGGGCGTCCTGAGCAGTTCTTC.

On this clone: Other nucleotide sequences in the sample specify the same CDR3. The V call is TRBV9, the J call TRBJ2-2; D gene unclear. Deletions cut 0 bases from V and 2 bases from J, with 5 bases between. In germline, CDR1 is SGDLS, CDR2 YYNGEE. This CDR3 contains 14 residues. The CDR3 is CASSVGGNTGELFF. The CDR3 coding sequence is TGTGCCAGCAGCGTAGGGGGAAACACCGGGGAGCTGTTTTTT.

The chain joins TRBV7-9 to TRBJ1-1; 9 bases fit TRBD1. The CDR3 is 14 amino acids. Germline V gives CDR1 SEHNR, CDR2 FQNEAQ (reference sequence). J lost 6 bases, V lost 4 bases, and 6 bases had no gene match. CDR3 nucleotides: TGTGCCAGCAGCTCCACAGGGGGCACCGCTGAAGCTTTCTTT. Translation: CASSSTGGTAEAFF. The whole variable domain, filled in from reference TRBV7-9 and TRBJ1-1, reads DTGVSQNPRHKITKRGQNVTFRCDPISEHNRLYWYRQTLGQGPEFLTYFQNEAQLEKSRLLSDRFSAERPKGSFSTLEIQRTEQGDSAMYLCASSSTGGTAEAFFGQGTRLTVV.

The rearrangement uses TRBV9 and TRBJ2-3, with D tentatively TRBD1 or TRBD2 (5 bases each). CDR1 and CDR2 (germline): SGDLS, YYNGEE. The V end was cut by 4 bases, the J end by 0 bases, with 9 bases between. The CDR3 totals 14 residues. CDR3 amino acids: CASSPGDSTDTQYF. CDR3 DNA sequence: TGTGCCAGCAGCCCCGGGGACAGCACAGATACGCAGTATTTT.

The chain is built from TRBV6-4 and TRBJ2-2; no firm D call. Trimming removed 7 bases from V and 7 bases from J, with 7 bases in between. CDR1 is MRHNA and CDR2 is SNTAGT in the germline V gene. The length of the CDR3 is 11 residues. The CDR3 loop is CASTTHGELFF. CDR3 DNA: TGTGCCAGCACCACACACGGGGAGCTGTTTTTT.

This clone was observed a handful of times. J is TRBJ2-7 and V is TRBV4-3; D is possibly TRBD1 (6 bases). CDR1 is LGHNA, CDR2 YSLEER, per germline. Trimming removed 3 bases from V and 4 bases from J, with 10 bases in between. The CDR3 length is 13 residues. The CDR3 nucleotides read TGCGCCAGCAGCCATTTTACAGGGTACGAGCAGTACTTC. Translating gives CASSHFTGYEQYF.

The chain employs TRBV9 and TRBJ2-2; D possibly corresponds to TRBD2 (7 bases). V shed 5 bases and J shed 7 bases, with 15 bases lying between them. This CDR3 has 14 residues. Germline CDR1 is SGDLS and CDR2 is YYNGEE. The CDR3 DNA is TGTGCCAGCAGTGAGGGGGAGGGCGGCGGGGAGCTGTTTTTT. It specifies CASSEGEGGGELFF.

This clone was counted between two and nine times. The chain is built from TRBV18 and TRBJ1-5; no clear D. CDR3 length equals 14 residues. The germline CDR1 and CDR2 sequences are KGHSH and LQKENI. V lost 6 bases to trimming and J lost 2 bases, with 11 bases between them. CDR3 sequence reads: CASSEERGNQPQHF. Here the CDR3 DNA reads TGTGCCAGCTCCGAAGAGAGGGGCAATCAGCCCCAGCATTTT.

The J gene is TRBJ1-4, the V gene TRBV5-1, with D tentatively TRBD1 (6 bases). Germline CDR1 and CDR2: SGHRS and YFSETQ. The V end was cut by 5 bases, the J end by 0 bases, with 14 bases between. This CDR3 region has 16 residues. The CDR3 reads CASSHDRTTTNEKLFF. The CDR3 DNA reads TGCGCCAGCAGTCACGACAGGACTACAACTAATGAAAAACTGTTTTTT.

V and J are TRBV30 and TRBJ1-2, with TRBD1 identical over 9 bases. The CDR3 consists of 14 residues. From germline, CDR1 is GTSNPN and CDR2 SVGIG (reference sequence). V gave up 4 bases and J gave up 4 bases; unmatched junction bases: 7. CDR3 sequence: CAWNPGQGIYGYTF. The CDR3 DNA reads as TGTGCCTGGAACCCGGGACAGGGAATCTATGGCTACACCTTC.

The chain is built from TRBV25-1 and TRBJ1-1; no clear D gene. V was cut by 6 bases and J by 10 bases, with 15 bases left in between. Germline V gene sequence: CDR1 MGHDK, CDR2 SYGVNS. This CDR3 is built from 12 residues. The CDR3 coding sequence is TGTGCCAGCAGGTTGGGTCCTGGGAGAGCTTTCTTT. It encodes CASRLGPGRAFF.

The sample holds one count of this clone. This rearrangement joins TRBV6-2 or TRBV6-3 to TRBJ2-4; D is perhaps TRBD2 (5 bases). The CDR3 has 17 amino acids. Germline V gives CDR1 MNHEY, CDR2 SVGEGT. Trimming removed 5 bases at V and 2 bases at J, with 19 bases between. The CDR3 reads CASSPSRRLTTKNIQYF. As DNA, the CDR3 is TGTGCCAGCAGTCCCTCGCGGAGGTTGACTACCAAAAACATTCAGTACTTC.

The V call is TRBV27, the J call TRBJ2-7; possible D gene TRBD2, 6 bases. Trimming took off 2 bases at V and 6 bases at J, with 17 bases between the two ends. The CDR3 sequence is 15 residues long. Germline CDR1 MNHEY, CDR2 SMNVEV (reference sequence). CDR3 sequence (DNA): TGTGCCAGCAGTTTAAACCCCTCCGTGGGGGGCGAGCAGTACTTC. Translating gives CASSLNPSVGGEQYF.

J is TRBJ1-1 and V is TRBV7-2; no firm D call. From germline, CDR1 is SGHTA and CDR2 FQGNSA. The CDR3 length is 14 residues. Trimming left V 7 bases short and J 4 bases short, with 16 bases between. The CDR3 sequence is CASITSSFGTEAFF. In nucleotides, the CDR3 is TGTGCCAGCATCACTTCTTCCTTTGGCACTGAAGCTTTCTTT. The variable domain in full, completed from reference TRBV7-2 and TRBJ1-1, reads GAGVSQSPSNKVTEKGKDVELRCDPISGHTALYWYRQSLGQGLEFLIYFQGNSAPDKSGLPSDRFSAERTGGSVSTLTIQRTQQEDSAVYLCASITSSFGTEAFFGQGTRLTVV.

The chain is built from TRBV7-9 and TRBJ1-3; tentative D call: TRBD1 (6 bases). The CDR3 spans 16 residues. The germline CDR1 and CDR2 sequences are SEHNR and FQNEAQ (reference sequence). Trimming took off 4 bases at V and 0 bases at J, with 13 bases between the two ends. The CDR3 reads CASSSGQTASGNTIYF. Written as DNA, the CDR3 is TGTGCCAGCAGCTCCGGACAGACCGCCTCTGGAAACACCATATATTTT.

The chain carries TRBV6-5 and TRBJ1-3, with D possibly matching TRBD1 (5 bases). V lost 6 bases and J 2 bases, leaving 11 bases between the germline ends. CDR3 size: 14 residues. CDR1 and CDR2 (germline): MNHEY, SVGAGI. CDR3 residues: CASRGPSAGNTIYF. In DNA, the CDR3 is TGTGCCAGCAGGGGGCCGAGTGCTGGAAACACCATATATTTT.

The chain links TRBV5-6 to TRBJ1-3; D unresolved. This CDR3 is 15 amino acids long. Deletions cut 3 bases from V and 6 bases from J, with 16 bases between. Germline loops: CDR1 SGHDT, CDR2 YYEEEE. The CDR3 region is CASSSWSVNLNTIYF. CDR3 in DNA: TGTGCCAGCAGCTCATGGTCCGTGAATCTAAACACCATATATTTT. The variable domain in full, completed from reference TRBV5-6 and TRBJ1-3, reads DAGVTQSPTHLIKTRGQQVTLRCSPKSGHDTVSWYQQALGQGPQFIFQYYEEEERQRGNFPDRFSGHQFPNYSSELNVNALLLGDSALYLCASSSWSVNLNTIYFGEGSWLTVV.

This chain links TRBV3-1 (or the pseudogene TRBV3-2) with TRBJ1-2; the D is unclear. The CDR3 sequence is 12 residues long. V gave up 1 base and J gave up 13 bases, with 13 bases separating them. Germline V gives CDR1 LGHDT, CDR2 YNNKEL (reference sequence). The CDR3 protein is CASSQVEGRFTF. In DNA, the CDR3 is TGTGCCAGCAGCCAAGTGGAAGGGCGATTCACCTTC.

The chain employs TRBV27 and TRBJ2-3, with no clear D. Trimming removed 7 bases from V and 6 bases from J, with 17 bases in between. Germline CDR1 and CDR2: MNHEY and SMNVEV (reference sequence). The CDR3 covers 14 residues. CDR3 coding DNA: TGTGCCAGCAAAGTACTCCGCTTTGGGGATACGCAGTATTTT. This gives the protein CASKVLRFGDTQYF.

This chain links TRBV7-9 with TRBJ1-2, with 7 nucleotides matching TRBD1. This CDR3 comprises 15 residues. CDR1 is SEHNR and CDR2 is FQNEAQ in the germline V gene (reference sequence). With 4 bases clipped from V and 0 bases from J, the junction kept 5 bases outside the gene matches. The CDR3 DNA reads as TGTGCCAGCAGCTCGGGTCAGGGGGCTAACTATGGCTACACCTTC. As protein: CASSSGQGANYGYTF.